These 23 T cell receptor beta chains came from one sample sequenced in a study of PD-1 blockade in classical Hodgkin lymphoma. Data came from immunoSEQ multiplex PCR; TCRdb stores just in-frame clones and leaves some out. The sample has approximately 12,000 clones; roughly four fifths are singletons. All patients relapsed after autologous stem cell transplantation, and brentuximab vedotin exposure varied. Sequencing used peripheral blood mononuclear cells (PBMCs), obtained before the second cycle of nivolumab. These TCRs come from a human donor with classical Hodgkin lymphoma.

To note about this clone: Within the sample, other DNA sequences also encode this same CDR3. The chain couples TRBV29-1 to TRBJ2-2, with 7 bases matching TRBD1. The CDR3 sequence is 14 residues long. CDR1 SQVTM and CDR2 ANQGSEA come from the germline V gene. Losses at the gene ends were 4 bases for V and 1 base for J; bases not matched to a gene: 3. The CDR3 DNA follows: TGCAGCGTTGGGAGGACAGGGAACACCGGGGAGCTGTTTTTT. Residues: CSVGRTGNTGELFF.

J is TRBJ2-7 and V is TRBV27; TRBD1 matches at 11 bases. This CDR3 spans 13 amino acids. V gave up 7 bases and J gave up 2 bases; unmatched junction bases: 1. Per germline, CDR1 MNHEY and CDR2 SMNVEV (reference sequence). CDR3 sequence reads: CASMGQGAYEQYF. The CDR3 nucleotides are TGTGCCAGCATGGGACAGGGGGCCTACGAGCAGTACTTC.

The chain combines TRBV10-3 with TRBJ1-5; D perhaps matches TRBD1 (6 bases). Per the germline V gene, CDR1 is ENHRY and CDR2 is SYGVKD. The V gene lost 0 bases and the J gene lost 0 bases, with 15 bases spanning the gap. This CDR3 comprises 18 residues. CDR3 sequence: CAISESKRGAFSNQPQHF. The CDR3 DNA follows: TGTGCCATCAGTGAGTCCAAAAGGGGGGCCTTTAGCAATCAGCCCCAGCATTTT.

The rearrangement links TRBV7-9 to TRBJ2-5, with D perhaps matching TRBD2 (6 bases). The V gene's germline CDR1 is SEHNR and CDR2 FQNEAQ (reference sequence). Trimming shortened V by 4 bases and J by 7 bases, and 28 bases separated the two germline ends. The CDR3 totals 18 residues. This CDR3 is CASSSGTWRNPTLRTQYF. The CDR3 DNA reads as TGTGCCAGCAGCTCCGGGACTTGGCGTAACCCAACCCTGAGGACCCAGTACTTC.

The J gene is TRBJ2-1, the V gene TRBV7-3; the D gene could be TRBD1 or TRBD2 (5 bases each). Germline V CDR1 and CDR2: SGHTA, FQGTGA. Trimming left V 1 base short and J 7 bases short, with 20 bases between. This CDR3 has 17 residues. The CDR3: CASSLRGATYGANEQFF. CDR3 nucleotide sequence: TGTGCCAGCAGCTTAAGGGGAGCTACCTATGGGGCAAATGAGCAGTTCTTC. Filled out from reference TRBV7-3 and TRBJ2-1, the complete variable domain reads GAGVSQTPSNKVTEKGKYVELRCDPISGHTALYWYRQSLGQGPEFLIYFQGTGAADDSGLPNDRFFAVRPEGSVSTLKIQRTERGDSAVYLCASSLRGATYGANEQFFGPGTRLTVL.

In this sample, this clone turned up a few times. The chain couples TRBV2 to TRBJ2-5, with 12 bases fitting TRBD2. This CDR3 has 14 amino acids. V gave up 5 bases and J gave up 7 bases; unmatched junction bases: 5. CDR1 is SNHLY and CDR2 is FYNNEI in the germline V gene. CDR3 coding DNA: TGTGCCAGCAGTCTAGCGGGGGGGCCGGTGACCCAGTACTTC. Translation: CASSLAGGPVTQYF. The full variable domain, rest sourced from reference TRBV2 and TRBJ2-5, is EPEVTQTPSHQVTQMGQEVILRCVPISNHLYFYWYRQILGQKVEFLVSFYNNEISEKSEIFDDQFSVERPDGSNFTLKIRSTKLEDSAMYFCASSLAGGPVTQYFGPGTRLLVL.

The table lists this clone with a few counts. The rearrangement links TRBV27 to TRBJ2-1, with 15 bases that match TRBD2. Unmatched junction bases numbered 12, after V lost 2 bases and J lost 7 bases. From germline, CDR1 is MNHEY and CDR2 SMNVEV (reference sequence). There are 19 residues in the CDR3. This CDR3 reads CASSLAPWTSGGARNEQFF. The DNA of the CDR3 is TGTGCCAGCAGTTTAGCCCCCTGGACTAGCGGGGGGGCGAGGAATGAGCAGTTCTTC.

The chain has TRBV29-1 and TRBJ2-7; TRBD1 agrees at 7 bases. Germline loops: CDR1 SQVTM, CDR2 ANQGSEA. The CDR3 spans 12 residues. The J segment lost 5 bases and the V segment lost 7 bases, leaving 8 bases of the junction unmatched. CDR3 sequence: CSATMTGNEQYF. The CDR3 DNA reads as TGCAGCGCCACGATGACAGGGAACGAGCAGTACTTC.

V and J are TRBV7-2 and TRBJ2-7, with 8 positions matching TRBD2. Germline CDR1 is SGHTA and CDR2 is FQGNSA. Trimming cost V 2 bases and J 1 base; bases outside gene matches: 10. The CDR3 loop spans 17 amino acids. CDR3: CASSLLAGRRASYEQYF. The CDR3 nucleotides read TGTGCCAGCAGCTTATTAGCGGGGAGGAGGGCATCCTACGAGCAGTACTTC.

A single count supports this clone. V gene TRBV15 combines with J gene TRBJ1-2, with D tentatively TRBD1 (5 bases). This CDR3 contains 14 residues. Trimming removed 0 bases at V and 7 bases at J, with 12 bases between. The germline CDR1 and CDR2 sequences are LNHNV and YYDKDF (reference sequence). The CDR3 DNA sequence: TGTGCCACCAGCAGAGACGCGGGGGGAAGTGGCTACACCTTC. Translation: CATSRDAGGSGYTF.

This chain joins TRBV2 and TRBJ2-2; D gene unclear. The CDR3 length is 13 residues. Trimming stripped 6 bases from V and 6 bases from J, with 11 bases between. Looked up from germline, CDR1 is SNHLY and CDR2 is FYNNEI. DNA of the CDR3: TGTGCCAGCAGCGTCAAGCTCCCCGGGGAGCTGTTTTTT. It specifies CASSVKLPGELFF. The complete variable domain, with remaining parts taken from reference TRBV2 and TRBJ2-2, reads EPEVTQTPSHQVTQMGQEVILRCVPISNHLYFYWYRQILGQKVEFLVSFYNNEISEKSEIFDDQFSVERPDGSNFTLKIRSTKLEDSAMYFCASSVKLPGELFFGEGSRLTVL.

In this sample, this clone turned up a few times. The CDR3 sequence is CASSISGGVSGNTIYF. CDR3 bases: TGTGCCAGTAGTATTTCCGGGGGCGTCTCTGGAAACACCATATATTTT. V is TRBV19 and J is TRBJ1-3; tentatively, D is TRBD1 (6 bases). The germline gives CDR1 LNHDA, CDR2 SQIVND (reference sequence). Trimming shortened V by 3 bases and J by 0 bases, and 12 bases separated the two germline ends. The CDR3 spans 16 residues.

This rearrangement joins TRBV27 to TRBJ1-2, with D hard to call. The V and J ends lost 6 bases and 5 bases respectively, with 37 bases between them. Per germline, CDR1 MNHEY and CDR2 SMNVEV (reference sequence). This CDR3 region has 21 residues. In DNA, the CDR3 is TGTGCCAGCAGGGGCCCTTTGGTCCGCATTGGTGATTCGCTTCGTGTATATGGCTACACCTTC. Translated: CASRGPLVRIGDSLRVYGYTF.

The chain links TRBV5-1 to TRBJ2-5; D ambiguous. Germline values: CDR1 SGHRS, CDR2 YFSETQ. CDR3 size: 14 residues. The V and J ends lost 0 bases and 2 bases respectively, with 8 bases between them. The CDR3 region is CASSLVGRQETQYF. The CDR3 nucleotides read TGCGCCAGCAGCTTGGTTGGACGGCAAGAGACCCAGTACTTC.

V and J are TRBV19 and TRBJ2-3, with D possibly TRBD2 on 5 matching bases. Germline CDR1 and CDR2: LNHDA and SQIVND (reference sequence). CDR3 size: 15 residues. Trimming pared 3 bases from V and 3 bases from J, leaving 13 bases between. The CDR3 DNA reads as TGTGCCAGTAGTATGCTTCGGGGAGTGACAGATACGCAGTATTTT. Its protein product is CASSMLRGVTDTQYF.

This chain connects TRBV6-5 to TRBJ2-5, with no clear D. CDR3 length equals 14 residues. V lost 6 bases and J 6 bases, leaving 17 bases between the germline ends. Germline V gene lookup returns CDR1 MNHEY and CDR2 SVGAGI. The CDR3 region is CASSALNSLQTQYF. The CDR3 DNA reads TGTGCCAGCAGCGCTCTTAATAGCTTACAGACCCAGTACTTC.

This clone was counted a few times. CDR3 region: CASRHGIADTQYF. The DNA for the CDR3 is TGTGCCAGCCGCCACGGGATCGCAGATACGCAGTATTTT. The chain combines TRBV7-9 with TRBJ2-3, with D possibly matching TRBD2 (5 bases). Germline V gene lookup returns CDR1 SEHNR and CDR2 FQNEAQ (reference sequence). The V end was cut by 8 bases, the J end by 4 bases, with 13 bases between. CDR3 size: 13 residues. Variable domain in full (rest from reference TRBV7-9 and TRBJ2-3): DTGVSQNPRHKITKRGQNVTFRCDPISEHNRLYWYRQTLGQGPEFLTYFQNEAQLEKSRLLSDRFSAERPKGSFSTLEIQRTEQGDSAMYLCASRHGIADTQYFGPGTRLTVL.

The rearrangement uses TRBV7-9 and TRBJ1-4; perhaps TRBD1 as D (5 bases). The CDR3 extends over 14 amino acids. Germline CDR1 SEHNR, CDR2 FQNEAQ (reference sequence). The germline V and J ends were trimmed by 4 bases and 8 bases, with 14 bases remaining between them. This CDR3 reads CASSSSESGEKLFF. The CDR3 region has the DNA TGTGCCAGCAGCTCCTCGGAGTCAGGGGAAAAACTGTTTTTT.

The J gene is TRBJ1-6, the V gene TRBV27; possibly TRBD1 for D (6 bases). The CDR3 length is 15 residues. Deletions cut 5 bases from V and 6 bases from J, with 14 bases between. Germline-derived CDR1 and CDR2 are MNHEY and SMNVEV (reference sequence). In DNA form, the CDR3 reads TGTGCCAGCAGTCCAGGGGACGGGATTAATTCACCCCTCCACTTT. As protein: CASSPGDGINSPLHF.

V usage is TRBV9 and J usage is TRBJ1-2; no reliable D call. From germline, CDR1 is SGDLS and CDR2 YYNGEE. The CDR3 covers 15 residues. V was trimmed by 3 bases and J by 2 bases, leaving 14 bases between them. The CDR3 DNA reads TGTGCCAGCAGCGCCGGCTTCGGGTACAACTATGGCTACACCTTC. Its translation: CASSAGFGYNYGYTF. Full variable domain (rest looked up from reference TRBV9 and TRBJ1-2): DSGVTQTPKHLITATGQRVTLRCSPRSGDLSVYWYQQSLDQGLQFLIQYYNGEERAKGNILERFSAQQFPDLHSELNLSSLELGDSALYFCASSAGFGYNYGYTFGSGTRLTVV.

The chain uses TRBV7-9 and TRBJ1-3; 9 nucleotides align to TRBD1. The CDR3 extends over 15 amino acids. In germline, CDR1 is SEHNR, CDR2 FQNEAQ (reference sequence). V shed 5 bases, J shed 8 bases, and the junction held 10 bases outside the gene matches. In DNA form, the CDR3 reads TGTGCCAGCAGCCAAACAGGGGGCGGCTTTTACACCATATATTTT. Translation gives CASSQTGGGFYTIYF.

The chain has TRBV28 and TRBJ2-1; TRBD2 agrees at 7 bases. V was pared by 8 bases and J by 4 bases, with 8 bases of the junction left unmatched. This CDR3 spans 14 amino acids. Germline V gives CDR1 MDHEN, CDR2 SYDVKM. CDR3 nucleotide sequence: TGTGCCAGCTTACCGGGAGGACCTTACAATGAGCAGTTCTTC. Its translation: CASLPGGPYNEQFF. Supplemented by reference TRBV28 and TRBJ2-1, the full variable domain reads DVKVTQSSRYLVKRTGEKVFLECVQDMDHENMFWYRQDPGLGLRLIYFSYDVKMKEKGDIPEGYSVSREKKERFSLILESASTNQTSMYLCASLPGGPYNEQFFGPGTRLTVL.

CDR3 in amino acids: CASSLQGTSGETQYF. CDR3 coding DNA: TGTGCCAGCAGTTTACAAGGGACTAGCGGGGAGACCCAGTACTTC. The gene calls are TRBV27 and TRBJ2-5; the match to TRBD2 covers 12 bases. The junction had 3 bases not matched to a gene; V was cut back by 2 bases and J by 5 bases. CDR1 MNHEY and CDR2 SMNVEV come from the germline V gene (reference sequence). This CDR3 is built from 15 residues.